This record concerns one TCR beta chain sequence. Antigen: not known. The record originates from a study of neoadjuvant nivolumab and ipilimumab in lung cancer. Study-wide findings and caveats: Higher pretherapy blood TCR richness went with higher resected-tumor richness. TCR receptors were sequenced in few samples. TCR richness and clonality were higher in tumors than adjacent uninvolved lung.

Germline lookup yields CDR1 SGHDT and CDR2 YYEEEE. The CDR3 spans 15 residues. Trimming took off 1 base at V and 0 bases at J, with 10 bases between the two ends. Clones were read by immunoSEQ multiplex PCR, and TCRdb kept only the in-frame ones, dropping some. Among around 20,000 clones, around three quarters were seen once, and the ten largest hold over 6%. The clonotype was recovered from an adult with non-small cell lung cancer. The chain has TRBV5-6 and TRBJ2-5; possibly TRBD2 for D (5 bases). The source was tumor tissue, collected after neoadjuvant nivolumab, alone or with ipilimumab, at or shortly before surgery. The CDR3 spells CASSLSGGYQETQYF. CDR3 in DNA: TGTGCCAGCAGCTTGTCAGGCGGGTACCAAGAGACCCAGTACTTC.